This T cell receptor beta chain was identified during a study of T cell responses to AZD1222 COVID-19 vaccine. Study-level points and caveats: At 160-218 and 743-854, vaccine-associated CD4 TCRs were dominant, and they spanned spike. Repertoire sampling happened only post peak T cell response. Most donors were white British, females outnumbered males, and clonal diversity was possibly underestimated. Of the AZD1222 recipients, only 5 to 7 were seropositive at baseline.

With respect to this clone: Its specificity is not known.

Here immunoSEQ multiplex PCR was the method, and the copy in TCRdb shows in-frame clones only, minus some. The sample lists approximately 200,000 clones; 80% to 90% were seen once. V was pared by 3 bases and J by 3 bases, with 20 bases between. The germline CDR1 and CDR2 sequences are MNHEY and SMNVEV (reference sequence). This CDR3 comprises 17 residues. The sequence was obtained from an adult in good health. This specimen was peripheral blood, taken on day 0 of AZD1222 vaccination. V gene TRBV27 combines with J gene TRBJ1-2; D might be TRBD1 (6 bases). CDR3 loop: CASSLSAGALRDYGYTF. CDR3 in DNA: TGTGCCAGCAGTTTGTCGGCAGGGGCCTTGAGAGACTATGGCTACACCTTC.